A single sample gave rise to the 2 T cell receptor beta chains below, sequenced in a study of regulatory T cells in long-lasting Graves disease. Libraries of TCR beta came from iRepertoire HTBI primers plus Arm-PCR of CDR3 regions. TCRdb redid the calling of the multiplex PCR reads with MiXCR, one entry per CDR3 protein. The sample has almost 450,000 distinct CDR3 sequences, roughly 15% seen once. Time point given: newly diagnosed GD, antithyroid drugs for less than 3 months. The TCR library was made from RNA extracted from PBMCs. The data were also submitted as part of a second study, on T cells in Graves' hyperthyroidism and ophthalmopathy.

The specimen comprised peripheral blood mononuclear cells (PBMCs), sampled at new diagnosis, from a patient treated with antithyroid drugs. The receptors originated from a woman aged 25-40 years with Graves disease.

This clonotype was seen repeatedly, ten times or more. The junction differs from germline at one of its ends, possibly a read error. V and J are TRBV7-2 and TRBJ2-2, with 8 bases matching TRBD2. The germline gives CDR1 SGHTA, CDR2 FQGNSA. CDR3 size: 15 residues. In nucleotides, the CDR3 is TGCGCCAGCAGCCAAGACGGGGGGGCCGCCGGGGAGCTGTTTTTT. This gives the protein CASSQDGGAAGELFF.

About this clonotype: A read error may be the cause here, since a much bigger clone is one base away. V and J are TRBV3-1 and TRBJ1-2; unclear D gene. Looked up from germline, CDR1 is LGHDT and CDR2 is YNNKEL (reference sequence). The CDR3 totals 15 residues. The CDR3 DNA sequence: TGTACCAGCAGCACTGAGTCGGTCCCTAGGGATGGCTACACCTTC. This codes for CTSSTESVPRDGYTF.